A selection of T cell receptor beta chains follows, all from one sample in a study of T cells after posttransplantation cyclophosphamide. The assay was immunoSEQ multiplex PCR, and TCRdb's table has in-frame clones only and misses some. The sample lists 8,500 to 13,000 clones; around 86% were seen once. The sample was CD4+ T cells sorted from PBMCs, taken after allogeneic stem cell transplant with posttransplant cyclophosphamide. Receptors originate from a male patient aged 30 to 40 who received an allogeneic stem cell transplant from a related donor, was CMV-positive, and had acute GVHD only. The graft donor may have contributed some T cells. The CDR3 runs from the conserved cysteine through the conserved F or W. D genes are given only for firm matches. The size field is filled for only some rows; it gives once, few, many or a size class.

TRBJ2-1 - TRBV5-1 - TGCGCCAGCAGGTCAGCCTCGGCTAGCTCCTACAATGAGCAGTTCTTC CASRSASASSYNEQFF
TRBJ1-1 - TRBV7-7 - TGTGCCAGCAGCTTACAGGTTGCCAGGTACGAGAACACTGAAGCTTTCTTT CASSLQVARYENTEAFF
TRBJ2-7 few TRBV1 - TGCACCAGCAGCCAGATCCCGGGATCCTGGACCTACGAGCAGTACTTC CTSSQIPGSWTYEQYF
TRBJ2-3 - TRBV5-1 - TGCGCCAGCAGGCACGAGACTAGTAGCACAGATACGCAGTATTTT CASRHETSSTDTQYF
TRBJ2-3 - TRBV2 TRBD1 TGTGCCAGCAGCGAGACAGGGGTCGGGGATACGCAGTATTTT CASSETGVGDTQYF
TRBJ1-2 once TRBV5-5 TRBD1 TGTGCCAGCAGCCTGGGGGGACAGGGGGCCATAATCACCTTC CASSLGGQGAIITF
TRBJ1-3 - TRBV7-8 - TGTGCCAGCAGCGTAACAGGTTCAGGTGGAAACACCATATATTTT CASSVTGSGGNTIYF
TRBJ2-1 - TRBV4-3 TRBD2 TGCGCCAGCAGCCCGCGGACTAGCGGGGCCTCCTACAATGAGCAGTTCTTC CASSPRTSGASYNEQFF
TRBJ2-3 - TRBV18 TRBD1 TGTGCCAGCTCGTCCGGGACAGGGGACCGCACAGATACGCAGTATTTT CASSSGTGDRTDTQYF
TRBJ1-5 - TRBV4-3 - TGCGCCAGCAGCCAAGACGGGGGGCTGGGCAATCAGCCCCAGCATTTT CASSQDGGLGNQPQHF
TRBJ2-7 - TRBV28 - TGTGCCAGCAGTTACTACTACGAGCAGTACTTC CASSYYYEQYF
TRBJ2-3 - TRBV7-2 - TGTGCCAGCAGCTTAAGCCTAGCGGAGGGGGCAGATACGCAGTATTTT CASSLSLAEGADTQYF
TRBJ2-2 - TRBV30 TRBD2 TGTGCCTGGAGTGGACTAGCGAGCACCGGGGAGCTGTTTTTT CAWSGLASTGELFF
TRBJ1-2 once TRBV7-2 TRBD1 TGTGCCAGCAGCTTACACAGGGGGCCAGCTAACTATGGCTACACCTTC CASSLHRGPANYGYTF
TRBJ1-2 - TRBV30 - TGTGCCTGGAGTCGGCAGGGTGGCTACACCTTC CAWSRQGGYTF
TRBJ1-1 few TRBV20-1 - TGCAGTGCTTCAGAACTAGATGAAGCTTTCTTT CSASELDEAFF
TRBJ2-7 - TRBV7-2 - TGTGCCAGCAGCTCACAGGGTACCTACGAGCAGTACTTC CASSSQGTYEQYF
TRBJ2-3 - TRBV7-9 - TGTGCCAGCATCCCCCCTAGCCCTAGCACAGATACGCAGTATTTT CASIPPSPSTDTQYF
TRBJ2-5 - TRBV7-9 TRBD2 TGTGCCAGCCCGCCGGGGGAGGGACAAGAGACCCAGTACTTC CASPPGEGQETQYF
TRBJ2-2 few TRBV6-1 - TGTGCCAGCAGTGAAACGGGGCAGGGGGGTACCGGGGAGCTGTTTTTT CASSETGQGGTGELFF
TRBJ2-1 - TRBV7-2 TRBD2 TGTGCCAGCAGCTTAGCTAGCGGGGGGGCCGGGAACAATGAGCAGTTCTTC CASSLASGGAGNNEQFF
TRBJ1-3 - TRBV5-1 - TGCGCCAGCAGCTTGCAGGGTGTTAGTACTGGAAACACCATATATTTT CASSLQGVSTGNTIYF
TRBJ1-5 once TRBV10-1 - TGCGCCAGCAGTGAAAGGGGACAGCCCCAGCATTTT CASSERGQPQHF